This T cell receptor beta chain was identified in a study of post-analysis software for immune sequencing data. The study's findings and limits: Comparison of patients with controls showed about 5 TRBV segments more frequent in patients, TRBV5-6, TRBV5-1 and TRBV20-1 among them.

TCR beta cDNA libraries had unique molecular identifiers. Approximately 500,000 cDNA molecules were recovered from an input of roughly 0.85 to 10 million T cells. TCRdb called the PCR reads again in MiXCR, with one record for every CDR3 protein. The sample carries 400,000 to 500,000 distinct CDR3 sequences, 30% to 45% recorded once. The CDR3 has 16 amino acids. V lost 2 bases to trimming and J lost 5 bases; unmatched junction nucleotides: 6. Turning to this clonotype: What it binds is not known.

Sequenced input: blood. This clonotype was obtained from a girl aged 2 to 9 with multiple sclerosis. The chain has TRBV12-3 or TRBV12-4 and TRBJ2-1, with 10 bases aligning to TRBD1. Here the CDR3 DNA reads TGTGCCAGCAGTTTAATAAAGGGACAGGGGAACAATGAGCAGTTCTTC. It yields the protein CASSLIKGQGNNEQFF.